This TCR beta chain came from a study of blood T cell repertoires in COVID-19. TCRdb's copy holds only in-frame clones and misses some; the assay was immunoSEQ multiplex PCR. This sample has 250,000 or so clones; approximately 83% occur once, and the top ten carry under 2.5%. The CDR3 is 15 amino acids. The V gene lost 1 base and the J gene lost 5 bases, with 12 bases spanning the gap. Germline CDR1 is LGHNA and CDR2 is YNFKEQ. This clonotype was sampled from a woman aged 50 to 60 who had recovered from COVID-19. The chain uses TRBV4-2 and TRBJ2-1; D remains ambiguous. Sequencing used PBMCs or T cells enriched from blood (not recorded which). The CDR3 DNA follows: TGTGCCAGCAGCCAAGTGGATAGCTGGGACAATGAGCAGTTCTTC. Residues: CASSQVDSWDNEQFF.